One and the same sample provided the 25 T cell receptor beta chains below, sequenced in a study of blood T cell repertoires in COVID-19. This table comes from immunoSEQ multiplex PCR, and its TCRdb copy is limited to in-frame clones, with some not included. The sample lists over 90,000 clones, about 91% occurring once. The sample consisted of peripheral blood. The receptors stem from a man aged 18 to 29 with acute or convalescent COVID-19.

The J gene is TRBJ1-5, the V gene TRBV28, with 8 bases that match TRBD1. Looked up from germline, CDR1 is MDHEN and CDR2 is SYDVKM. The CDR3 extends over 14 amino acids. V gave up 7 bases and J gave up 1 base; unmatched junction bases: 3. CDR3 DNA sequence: TGTGCCAGCAATCACAGGGGGAGCAATCAGCCCCAGCATTTT. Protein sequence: CASNHRGSNQPQHF.

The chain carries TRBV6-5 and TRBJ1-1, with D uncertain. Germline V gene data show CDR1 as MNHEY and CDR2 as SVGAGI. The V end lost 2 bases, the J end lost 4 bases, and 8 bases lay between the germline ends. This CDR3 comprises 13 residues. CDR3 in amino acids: CASSYMFSTEAFF. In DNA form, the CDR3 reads TGTGCCAGCAGTTACATGTTCAGCACTGAAGCTTTCTTT.

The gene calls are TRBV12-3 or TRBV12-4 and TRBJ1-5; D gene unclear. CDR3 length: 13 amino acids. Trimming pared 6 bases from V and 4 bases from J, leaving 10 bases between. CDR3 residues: CASRLTGNQPQHF. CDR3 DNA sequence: TGTGCCAGCAGGCTTACGGGGAATCAGCCCCAGCATTTT.

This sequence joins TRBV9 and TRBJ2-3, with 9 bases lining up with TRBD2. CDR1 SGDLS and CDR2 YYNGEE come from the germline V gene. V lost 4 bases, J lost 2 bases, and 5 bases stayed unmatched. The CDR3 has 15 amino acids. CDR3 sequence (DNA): TGTGCCAGCAGCCTTAGGACTAGCGCCACAGATACGCAGTATTTT. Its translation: CASSLRTSATDTQYF. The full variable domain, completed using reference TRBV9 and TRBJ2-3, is DSGVTQTPKHLITATGQRVTLRCSPRSGDLSVYWYQQSLDQGLQFLIQYYNGEERAKGNILERFSAQQFPDLHSELNLSSLELGDSALYFCASSLRTSATDTQYFGPGTRLTVL.

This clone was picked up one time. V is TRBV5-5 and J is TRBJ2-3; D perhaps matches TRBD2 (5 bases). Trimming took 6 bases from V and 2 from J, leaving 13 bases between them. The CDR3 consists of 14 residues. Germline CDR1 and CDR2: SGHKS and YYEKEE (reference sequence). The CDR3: CASNPGEFTDTQYF. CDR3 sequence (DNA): TGTGCCAGCAACCCCGGGGAATTCACAGATACGCAGTATTTT.

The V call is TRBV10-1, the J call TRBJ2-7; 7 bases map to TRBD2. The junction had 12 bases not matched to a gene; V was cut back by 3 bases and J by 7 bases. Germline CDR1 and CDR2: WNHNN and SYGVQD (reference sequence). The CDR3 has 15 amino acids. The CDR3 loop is CASSEQRDGVREQYF. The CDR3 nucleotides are TGCGCCAGCAGTGAACAGCGGGATGGAGTACGGGAGCAGTACTTC.

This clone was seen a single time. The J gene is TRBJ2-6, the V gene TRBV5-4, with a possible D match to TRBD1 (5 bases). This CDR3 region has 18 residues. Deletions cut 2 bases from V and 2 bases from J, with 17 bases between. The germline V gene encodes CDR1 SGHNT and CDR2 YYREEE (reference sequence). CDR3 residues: CASSFEARVTAGANVLTF. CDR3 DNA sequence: TGTGCCAGCAGCTTTGAAGCCAGGGTCACGGCTGGGGCCAACGTCCTGACTTTC. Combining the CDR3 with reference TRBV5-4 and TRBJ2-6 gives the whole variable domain ETGVTQSPTHLIKTRGQQVTLRCSSQSGHNTVSWYQQALGQGPQFIFQYYREEENGRGNFPPRFSGLQFPNYSSELNVNALELDDSALYLCASSFEARVTAGANVLTFGAGSRLTVL.

The CDR3 DNA reads TGTGCCAGCAGCGGTCTCACAGGGATCGATGGCTACACCTTC. It is translated as CASSGLTGIDGYTF. This chain joins TRBV9 and TRBJ1-2; D possibly corresponds to TRBD1 (6 bases). The CDR3 has 14 residues. V dropped 3 bases and J dropped 6 bases, with 15 bases sitting between them. In germline, CDR1 is SGDLS, CDR2 YYNGEE.

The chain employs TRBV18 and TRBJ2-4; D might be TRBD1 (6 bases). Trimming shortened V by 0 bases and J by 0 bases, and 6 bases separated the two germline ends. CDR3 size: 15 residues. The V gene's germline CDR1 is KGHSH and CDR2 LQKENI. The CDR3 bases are TGTGCCAGCTCACCACCCAGGGGAGCCAAAAACATTCAGTACTTC. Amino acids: CASSPPRGAKNIQYF.

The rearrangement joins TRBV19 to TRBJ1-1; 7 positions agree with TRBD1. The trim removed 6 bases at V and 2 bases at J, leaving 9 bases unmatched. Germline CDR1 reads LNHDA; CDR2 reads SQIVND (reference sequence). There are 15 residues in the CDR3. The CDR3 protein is CASRGGQPINTEAFF. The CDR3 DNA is TGTGCCAGTAGGGGGGGACAGCCGATAAACACTGAAGCTTTCTTT.

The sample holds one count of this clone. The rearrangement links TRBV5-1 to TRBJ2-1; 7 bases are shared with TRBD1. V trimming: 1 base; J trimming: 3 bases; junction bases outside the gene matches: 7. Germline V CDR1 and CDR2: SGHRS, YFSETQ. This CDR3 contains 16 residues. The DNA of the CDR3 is TGCGCCAGCAGCTTGACAGGGGCAACAATCTACAATGAGCAGTTCTTC. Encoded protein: CASSLTGATIYNEQFF.

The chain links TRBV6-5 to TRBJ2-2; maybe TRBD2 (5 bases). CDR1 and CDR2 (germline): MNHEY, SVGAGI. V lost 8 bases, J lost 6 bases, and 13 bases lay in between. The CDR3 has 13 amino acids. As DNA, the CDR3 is TGTGCCAGCGGGGTGGGAGTCCCCGGGGAGCTGTTTTTT. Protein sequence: CASGVGVPGELFF.

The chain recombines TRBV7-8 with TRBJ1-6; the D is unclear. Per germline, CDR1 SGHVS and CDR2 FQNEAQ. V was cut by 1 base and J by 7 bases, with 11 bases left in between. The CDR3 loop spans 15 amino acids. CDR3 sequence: CASSLGWTDNSPLHF. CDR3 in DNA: TGTGCCAGCAGCTTAGGTTGGACTGACAATTCACCCCTCCACTTT.

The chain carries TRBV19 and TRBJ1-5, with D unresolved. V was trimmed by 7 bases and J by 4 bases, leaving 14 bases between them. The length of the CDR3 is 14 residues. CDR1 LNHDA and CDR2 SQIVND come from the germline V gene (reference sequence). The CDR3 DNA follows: TGTGCCAGTACCTCAACCCAGGAAAATCAGCCCCAGCATTTT. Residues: CASTSTQENQPQHF. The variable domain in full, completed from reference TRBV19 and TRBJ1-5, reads DGGITQSPKYLFRKEGQNVTLSCEQNLNHDAMYWYRQDPGQGLRLIYYSQIVNDFQKGDIAEGYSVSREKKESFPLTVTSAQKNPTAFYLCASTSTQENQPQHFGDGTRLSIL.

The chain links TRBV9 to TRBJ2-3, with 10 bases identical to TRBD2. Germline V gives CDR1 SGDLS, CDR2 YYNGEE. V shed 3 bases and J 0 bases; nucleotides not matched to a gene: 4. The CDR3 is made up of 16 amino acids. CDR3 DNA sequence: TGTGCCAGCAGCGGGGGACTAGCGATTAGCACAGATACGCAGTATTTT. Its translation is CASSGGLAISTDTQYF.

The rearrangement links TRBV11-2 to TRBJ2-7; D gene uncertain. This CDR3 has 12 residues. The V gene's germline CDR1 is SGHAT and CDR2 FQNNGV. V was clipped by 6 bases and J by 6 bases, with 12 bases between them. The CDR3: CASRPLVAEQYF. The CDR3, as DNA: TGTGCCAGCAGGCCCCTAGTTGCCGAGCAGTACTTC.

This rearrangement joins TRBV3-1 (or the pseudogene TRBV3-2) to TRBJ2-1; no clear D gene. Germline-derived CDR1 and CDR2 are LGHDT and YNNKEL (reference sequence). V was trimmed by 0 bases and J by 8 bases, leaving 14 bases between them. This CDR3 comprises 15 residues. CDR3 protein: CASSQDRGPSHEQFF. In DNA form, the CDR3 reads TGTGCCAGCAGCCAAGATAGAGGTCCTTCCCATGAGCAGTTCTTC.

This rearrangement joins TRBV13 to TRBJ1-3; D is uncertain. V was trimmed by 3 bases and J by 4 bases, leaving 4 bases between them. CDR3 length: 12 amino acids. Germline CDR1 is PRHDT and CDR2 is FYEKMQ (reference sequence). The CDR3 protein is CASSLRGNTIYF. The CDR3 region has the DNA TGTGCCAGCAGCTTGAGGGGAAACACCATATATTTT.

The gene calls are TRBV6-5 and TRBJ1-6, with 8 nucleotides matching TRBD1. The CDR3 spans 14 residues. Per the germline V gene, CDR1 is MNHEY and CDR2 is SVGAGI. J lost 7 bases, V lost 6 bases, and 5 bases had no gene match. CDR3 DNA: TGTGCCAGCAGACAGACAGGGGCAAATTCACCCCTCCACTTT. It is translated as CASRQTGANSPLHF.

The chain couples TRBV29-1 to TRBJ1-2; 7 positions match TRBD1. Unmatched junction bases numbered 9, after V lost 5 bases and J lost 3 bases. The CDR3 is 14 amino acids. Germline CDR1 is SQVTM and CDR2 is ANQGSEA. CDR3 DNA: TGCAGCGTTCTAAGACAGGGTTCGGACTATGGCTACACCTTC. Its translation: CSVLRQGSDYGYTF.

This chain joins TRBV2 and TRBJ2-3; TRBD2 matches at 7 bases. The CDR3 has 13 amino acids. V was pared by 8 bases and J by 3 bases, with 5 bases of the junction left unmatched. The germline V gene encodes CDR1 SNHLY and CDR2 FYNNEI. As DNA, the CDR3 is TGTGCCAGCGGACTAGTGGTAACAGATACGCAGTATTTT. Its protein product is CASGLVVTDTQYF.

The CDR3, as DNA: TGTGCCACCAGGCAGGGTAGCAATCAGCCCCAGCATTTT. Residues: CATRQGSNQPQHF. V gene TRBV24-1 combines with J gene TRBJ1-5; a weak D match, TRBD1 (5 bases). The germline V gene encodes CDR1 KGHDR and CDR2 SFDVKD. V lost 7 bases to trimming and J lost 0 bases, with 6 bases between them. The CDR3 loop spans 13 amino acids.

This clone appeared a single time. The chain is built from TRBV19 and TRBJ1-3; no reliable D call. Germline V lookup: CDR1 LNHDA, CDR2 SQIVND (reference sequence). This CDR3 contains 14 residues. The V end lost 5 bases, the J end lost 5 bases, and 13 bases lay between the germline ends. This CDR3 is CASSLLGGRNTIYF. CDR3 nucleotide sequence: TGTGCCAGTAGTTTATTAGGAGGAAGAAACACCATATATTTT.

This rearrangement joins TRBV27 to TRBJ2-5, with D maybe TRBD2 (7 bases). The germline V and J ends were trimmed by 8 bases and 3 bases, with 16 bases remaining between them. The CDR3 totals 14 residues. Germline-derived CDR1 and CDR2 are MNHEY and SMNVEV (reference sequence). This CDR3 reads CASGPWGGKETQYF. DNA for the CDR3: TGTGCCAGCGGCCCATGGGGGGGCAAAGAGACCCAGTACTTC.

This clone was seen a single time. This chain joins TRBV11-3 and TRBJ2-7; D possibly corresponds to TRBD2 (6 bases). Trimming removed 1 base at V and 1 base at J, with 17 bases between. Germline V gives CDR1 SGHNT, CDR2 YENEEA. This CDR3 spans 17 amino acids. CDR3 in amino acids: CASSLGGGGDGSYEQYF. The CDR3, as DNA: TGTGCCAGCAGCTTAGGGGGAGGTGGGGACGGATCCTACGAGCAGTACTTC.